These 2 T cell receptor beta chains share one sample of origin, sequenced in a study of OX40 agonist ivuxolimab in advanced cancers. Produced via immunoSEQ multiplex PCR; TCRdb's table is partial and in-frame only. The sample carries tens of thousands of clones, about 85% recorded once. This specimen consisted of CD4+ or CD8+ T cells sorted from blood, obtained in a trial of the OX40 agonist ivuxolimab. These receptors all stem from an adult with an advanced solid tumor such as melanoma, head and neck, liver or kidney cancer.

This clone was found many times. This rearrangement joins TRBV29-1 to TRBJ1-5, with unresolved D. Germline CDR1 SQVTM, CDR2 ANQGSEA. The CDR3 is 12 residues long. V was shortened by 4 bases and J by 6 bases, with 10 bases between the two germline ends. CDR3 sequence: CSVGHEGQPQHF. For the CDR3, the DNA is TGCAGCGTTGGCCACGAGGGTCAGCCCCAGCATTTT. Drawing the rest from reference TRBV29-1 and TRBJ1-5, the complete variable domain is SAVISQKPSRDICQRGTSLTIQCQVDSQVTMMFWYRQQPGQSLTLIATANQGSEATYESGFVIDKFPISRPNLTFSTLTVSNMSPEDSSIYLCSVGHEGQPQHFGDGTRLSIL.

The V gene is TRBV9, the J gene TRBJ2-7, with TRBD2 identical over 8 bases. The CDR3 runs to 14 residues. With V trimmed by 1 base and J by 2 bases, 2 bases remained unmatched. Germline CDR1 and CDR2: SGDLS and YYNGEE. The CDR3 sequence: CASSVSAGAYEQYF. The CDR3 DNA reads TGTGCCAGCAGCGTATCAGCGGGAGCCTACGAGCAGTACTTC.